Described below is a single TCR beta chain sequence and its context. These data are taken from a study of blood T cell repertoires in COVID-19. At the level of the study: Italy, Spain and the United States were the sources of the convalescent and acute COVID-19 samples.

Produced via immunoSEQ multiplex PCR; TCRdb's table is partial and in-frame only. In the table there are about 170,000 clones, 80% to 90% of which are singletons. This CDR3 contains 15 residues. Between the trimmed V and J ends, which lost 5 bases and 0 bases, there was a span of 10 bases. The germline V gene encodes CDR1 SGHAT and CDR2 FQDESV (reference sequence). The sample taken for sequencing was peripheral blood. This receptor was taken from a man aged 40-49 years who had recovered from COVID-19. The chain recombines TRBV11-1 with TRBJ2-2; perhaps TRBD1 as D (5 bases). This CDR3 is CASSLSDTNTGELFF. The CDR3 DNA reads TGTGCCAGCAGCCTATCGGACACGAACACCGGGGAGCTGTTTTTT.